What follows are 12 T cell receptor beta chains derived from one specimen sequenced in a study of T cells in Graves' hyperthyroidism and ophthalmopathy. Amplified TCR beta CDR3 regions came from RNA transcripts. A first-round RT-PCR of the TCR CDR3 used the HTBI primer set. TCRdb reanalysed the multiplex PCR reads using MiXCR and keeps one entry per CDR3 protein. The sample shows about 290,000 distinct CDR3 sequences, 15% of them seen only once. The sequencing input was blood. These receptors were taken from a woman between 45 and 65 years old with Graves' hyperthyroidism that later progressed to Graves' ophthalmopathy.

This clonotype was found many times. The chain joins TRBV11-2 to TRBJ2-1; perhaps TRBD2 as D (6 bases). Germline CDR1 is SGHAT and CDR2 is FQNNGV. This CDR3 has 15 residues. Trimming removed 5 bases at V and 8 bases at J, with 19 bases between. Written as DNA, the CDR3 is TGTGCCAGCAGCATAAGCGGGCAGCCAAGGGATGAGCAGTTCTTC. Protein sequence: CASSISGQPRDEQFF.

This clonotype was detected many times. The chain has TRBV20-1 and TRBJ2-1, with a possible D match to TRBD2 (5 bases). This CDR3 has 13 residues. With 4 bases removed from V and 8 bases from J, the gap between germline ends came to 15 bases. Looked up from germline, CDR1 is DFQATT and CDR2 is SNEGSKA (reference sequence). The CDR3 sequence is CSAKIQMGDEQFF. CDR3 DNA: TGCAGTGCTAAGATTCAAATGGGAGATGAGCAGTTCTTC.

This clonotype was seen ten or more times. The chain uses TRBV20-1 and TRBJ1-6; D is perhaps TRBD1 (5 bases). Germline lookup yields CDR1 DFQATT and CDR2 SNEGSKA (reference sequence). The CDR3 covers 15 residues. Trimming left V 0 bases short and J 10 bases short, with 16 bases between. The CDR3 coding sequence is TGCAGTGCTAGAGATCTAGCCCGGGGGTCATCACCCCTCCACTTT. As protein: CSARDLARGSSPLHF.

As for this clonotype: Possible read error: a much larger clone is one base away. The rearrangement joins TRBV5-1 to TRBJ2-2; the D gene is possibly TRBD1 (5 bases). CDR1 and CDR2 from the germline V gene are SGHRS and YFSETQ. This CDR3 comprises 19 residues. The V and J ends lost 4 bases and 0 bases respectively, with 22 bases between them. CDR3 DNA sequence: TGCGCCAGCAGCGCCAGACATAATAGGGGCAGGGCGAACACCGGGGAGCTGTTTTTT. Translation: CASSARHNRGRANTGELFF.

The chain recombines TRBV5-6 with TRBJ1-2; D perhaps matches TRBD1 (5 bases). The CDR3 is 14 amino acids. Germline V gives CDR1 SGHDT, CDR2 YYEEEE. Trimming took off 3 bases at V and 4 bases at J, with 13 bases between the two ends. DNA of the CDR3: TGTGCCAGCAGCTACGACAGCTCCACCTATGGCTACACCTTC. Translated, it gives CASSYDSSTYGYTF. The whole variable domain, remainder taken from reference TRBV5-6 and TRBJ1-2, is DAGVTQSPTHLIKTRGQQVTLRCSPKSGHDTVSWYQQALGQGPQFIFQYYEEEERQRGNFPDRFSGHQFPNYSSELNVNALLLGDSALYLCASSYDSSTYGYTFGSGTRLTVV.

The table lists this clonotype with many counts. The chain links TRBV3-1 to TRBJ2-3; D is perhaps TRBD2 (6 bases). The CDR3 has 14 residues. Germline CDR1 reads LGHDT; CDR2 reads YNNKEL (reference sequence). V gave up 0 bases and J gave up 7 bases, with 11 bases separating them. The CDR3 nucleotides read TGTGCCAGCAGCCAAGAGGTTAGCGGCAATACGCAGTATTTT. This codes for CASSQEVSGNTQYF.

With respect to this clonotype: One junction end does not reproduce the germline sequence, and a read error may be involved. This sequence joins TRBV27 and TRBJ2-5, with D hard to call. The CDR3 totals 13 residues. Germline loops: CDR1 MNHEY, CDR2 SMNVEV (reference sequence). In DNA, the CDR3 is TGTGCCAGCACCCCAACCCCCGGACGGACCTGGAACTTC. This gives the protein CASTPTPGRTWNF.

This clonotype was detected many times. The rearrangement joins TRBV3-1 to TRBJ2-3; D possibly corresponds to TRBD1 (5 bases). The V end was cut by 1 base, the J end by 9 bases, with 8 bases between. This CDR3 contains 12 residues. From germline, CDR1 is LGHDT and CDR2 YNNKEL (reference sequence). The CDR3: CASSQGQGTQYF. CDR3 sequence (DNA): TGTGCCAGCAGCCAAGGCCAGGGCACGCAGTATTTT.

V is TRBV5-1 and J is TRBJ2-5; D is ambiguous. Germline loops: CDR1 SGHRS, CDR2 YFSETQ. The CDR3 has 16 residues. The V end was cut by 2 bases, the J end by 1 base, with 15 bases between. The CDR3 spells CASSLFFSGFQETQYF. The DNA for the CDR3 is TGCGCCAGCAGCTTATTCTTCAGTGGATTCCAAGAGACCCAGTACTTC.

The chain recombines TRBV6-2 or TRBV6-3 with TRBJ1-5; D may be TRBD1 (5 bases). The CDR3 consists of 16 residues. Germline V gives CDR1 MNHEY, CDR2 SVGEGT. The V end was cut by 4 bases, the J end by 4 bases, with 17 bases between. The DNA for the CDR3 is TGTGCCAGCAGTTCTTTAAGGACACCCCTTAATCAGCCCCAGCATTTT. The encoded protein is CASSSLRTPLNQPQHF.

This clonotype showed up many times. The chain employs TRBV5-1 and TRBJ2-1; tentative D call: TRBD1 (6 bases). V lost 6 bases, J lost 9 bases, and 16 bases lay in between. The CDR3 extends over 13 amino acids. CDR1 is SGHRS, CDR2 YFSETQ, per germline. CDR3 DNA: TGCGCCAGCAACTTCTTCCAGGGGAGTGAGCAGTTCTTC. Its translation is CASNFFQGSEQFF.

Notes on this clonotype: A much larger clone lies one base from this, so it may be a read error. This chain connects TRBV20-1 to TRBJ2-5, with D perhaps matching TRBD2 (7 bases). Germline lookup yields CDR1 DFQATT and CDR2 SNEGSKA (reference sequence). This CDR3 has 12 amino acids. CDR3 in amino acids: CGARGGEETQYF. CDR3 bases: TGCGGTGCTAGAGGGGGGGAAGAGACCCAGTACTTC.